This TCR beta chain was sequenced for a study of vaccination and CD4 T cells after COVID-19. Study details: Sampling after COVID took place at a median of about 98 days (range 35 to 161) following diagnosis.

As for this clonotype: Its antigen remains unknown.

CDR3 size: 12 residues. Deletions cut 3 bases from V and 3 bases from J, with 9 bases between. The germline gives CDR1 DFQATT, CDR2 SNEGSKA (reference sequence). This sample's treatment: approximately 10-day PBMC culture with coronavirus spike peptide pools or control peptides (ViraFEST assay). The collection of CD4+ T cells from the unexposed donor took place before the COVID-19 pandemic (2011-2018). ViraFEST sequenced TCRs after peptide-pool expansion of antigen-specific T cells. Cultures used 2 million or so PBMCs per well, 10 IU/ml IL-2 and about 9.9 ug/ml peptides. Whenever cell numbers allowed, CD4+ T cells from unexposed donors were probed with SARS-CoV-2 S/N and four cold-coronavirus spikes. The Oncomine TCR Beta short-read assay was what sequenced the DNA obtained from cultured CD4+ T cells. Scientists extracted genomic DNA from CD4+ T cells grown in culture. TCRdb reprocessed the PCR reads with MiXCR, giving one entry per CDR3 protein. The repertoire has roughly 9,300 distinct CDR3 sequences, about 34% of them found once; the top ten carry around 21%.

The sequenced sample consisted of CD4+ T cells from blood, cultured in vitro. The chain recombines TRBV20-1 with TRBJ2-7; D is unclear. The clonotype was recovered from a human donor in good health. CDR3 amino acids: CSASPDYYEQYF. The CDR3 DNA is TGCAGTGCTAGCCCAGATTACTACGAGCAGTACTTC.